The 10 T cell receptor beta chains in this list originate from one sample, sequenced in a study of T cell changes during pregnancy in multiple sclerosis (dated by TCRdb to about 2019). Library preparation employed the immunoSEQ multiplex PCR assay. Not all clones reach the TCRdb copy of this immuneACCESS table, which keeps in-frame sequences only. Checked studies attribute under half of the gap to unresolved V genes and leave the rest unexplained. This sample lists tens of thousands of clones; around 90% were detected once. 5.3% of the sample is taken by the ten largest. The sample consisted of CD8+ T cells from peripheral blood mononuclear cells, taken before pregnancy. The receptors stem from a female donor with multiple sclerosis, enrolled in a pregnancy study.

This clone appeared a few times. The chain uses TRBV14 and TRBJ1-2, with D possibly being TRBD1 (5 bases). The CDR3 runs 14 residues. Trimming removed 4 bases at V and 7 bases at J, with 16 bases between. Germline values: CDR1 SGHDN, CDR2 FVKESK. The CDR3 bases are TGTGCCAGCAGCCGAATCGTCCAGGGAGGTGGCTACACCTTC. It specifies CASSRIVQGGGYTF.

This clone turned up a few times. The gene calls are TRBV10-3 and TRBJ1-2, with 7 bases lining up with TRBD1. Unmatched junction bases numbered 5, after V lost 2 bases and J lost 2 bases. The CDR3 runs 15 residues. CDR1 is ENHRY and CDR2 is SYGVKD in the germline V gene. The CDR3 nucleotides read TGTGCCATCAGTGAGGCCTCGACAGGGAACTATGGCTACACCTTC. Protein: CAISEASTGNYGYTF.

The rearrangement joins TRBV27 to TRBJ2-7; the D gene is possibly TRBD2 (5 bases). This CDR3 comprises 13 residues. Germline V gene data show CDR1 as MNHEY and CDR2 as SMNVEV (reference sequence). V was shortened by 3 bases and J by 3 bases, with 9 bases between the two germline ends. The CDR3 nucleotides read TGTGCCAGCAGTTTTGGACTCTTCTACGAGCAGTACTTC. It specifies CASSFGLFYEQYF.

This chain joins TRBV5-4 and TRBJ2-7; D is undetermined. The V gene's germline CDR1 is SGHNT and CDR2 YYREEE (reference sequence). The length of the CDR3 is 14 residues. The V end lost 0 bases, the J end lost 2 bases, and 9 bases lay between the germline ends. The CDR3 DNA is TGTGCCAGCAGCTTGGGACTCGAAGCCTACGAGCAGTACTTC. The encoded protein is CASSLGLEAYEQYF.

This chain uses TRBV4-1 with TRBJ2-5, with D perhaps matching TRBD1 (5 bases). V lost 1 base and J lost 3, with 12 bases in between. CDR3 size: 15 residues. Germline loops: CDR1 MGHRA, CDR2 YSYEKL. The CDR3 coding sequence is TGCGCCAGCAGCCAAGTCCCCGACAGCGAAGAGACCCAGTACTTC. Encoded protein: CASSQVPDSEETQYF.

The rearrangement joins TRBV9 to TRBJ2-3; D ambiguous. Trimming took 0 bases from V and 6 from J, leaving 11 bases between them. CDR3 size: 14 residues. Germline lookup yields CDR1 SGDLS and CDR2 YYNGEE. CDR3 bases: TGTGCCAGCAGCGTAGACAGCCTCTCTGATACGCAGTATTTT. It translates to CASSVDSLSDTQYF.

This chain connects TRBV11-1 to TRBJ2-1; 16 positions match TRBD2. The CDR3 is made up of 17 amino acids. V lost 3 bases, J lost 7 bases, and 6 bases stayed unmatched. Per germline, CDR1 SGHAT and CDR2 FQDESV (reference sequence). CDR3 DNA sequence: TGTGCCAGCAGCTTCGGGACTAGCGGGGGGGCCGAGAATGAGCAGTTCTTC. Its translation: CASSFGTSGGAENEQFF.

The chain has TRBV19 and TRBJ2-1; TRBD2 matches at 12 bases. CDR3 size: 14 residues. The trim removed 6 bases at V and 3 bases at J, leaving 0 bases unmatched. Germline CDR1 is LNHDA and CDR2 is SQIVND (reference sequence). The CDR3 loop reads CASRLAGGYNEQFF. The CDR3 coding sequence is TGTGCCAGTAGACTAGCGGGGGGCTACAATGAGCAGTTCTTC.

The DNA of the CDR3 is TGCGCCAGCAGCCAAACCCCGGGGGGGGGCAACGAGCAGTACTTC. It is translated as CASSQTPGGGNEQYF. The J gene is TRBJ2-7, the V gene TRBV4-1; 8 nucleotides match TRBD2. Germline V lookup: CDR1 MGHRA, CDR2 YSYEKL. This CDR3 contains 15 residues. With V trimmed by 2 bases and J by 5 bases, 8 bases remained unmatched.

The chain links TRBV11-2 to TRBJ1-2, with 9 bases matching TRBD1. Germline values: CDR1 SGHAT, CDR2 FQNNGV. The CDR3 covers 16 residues. Losses at the gene ends were 1 base for V and 0 bases for J; bases not matched to a gene: 3. DNA of the CDR3: TGTGCCAGCAGCTTAGTGGACAGGGGATCTAACTATGGCTACACCTTC. Amino acid sequence: CASSLVDRGSNYGYTF.